The rows below give T cell receptor beta chains drawn from one sample of a study of vaccination effects on CD4 cells after COVID-19. Only in-frame clones appear in the TCRdb table, and some are missing; sequencing was by immunoSEQ multiplex PCR. The repertoire consists of 35,000 to 40,000 clones, with around 66% occurring once and the leading ten covering 14% to 15%. These receptors' antigens are unknown. Here the sequenced sample was CD4+ T cells from PBMCs cultured with HCoV-OC43 spike peptides, taken before COVID-19 vaccination. Source of these receptors: a human donor who received a COVID-19 vaccine. Each CDR3 is given with its conserved first and last residue. A D gene is named only where the DNA matches it firmly. Size tells how often a clone was seen (once, few, many) or the class of an expanded clone, and some rows leave it out.

TRBV19	.	.	TRBJ1-2	TGTGCCAGTAGTATTAATTCAGCAAACTATGGCTACACCTTC	CASSINSANYGYTF
TRBV19	.	.	TRBJ1-2	TGTGCCAGTAGCCTCTTCGGCGGATACTATGGCTACACCTTC	CASSLFGGYYGYTF
TRBV11-2	.	.	TRBJ2-3	TGTGCCAGCAGCTTAGACAGGGGTCGCCCAGATACGCAGTATTTT	CASSLDRGRPDTQYF
TRBV19	.	once	TRBJ2-1	TGTGCCAGTAGTATAGCGGGAACTTCCACCTCCTACAATGAGCAGTTCTTC	CASSIAGTSTSYNEQFF
TRBV2	.	few	TRBJ1-1	TGTGCCAGCAGTCCCGGGACTTCTGAAGCTTTCTTT	CASSPGTSEAFF
TRBV21-1	.	.	TRBJ1-2	TGTGCCAGCGGCTTCTCCCCAGGGAGGTATGGCTACACCTTC	CASGFSPGRYGYTF
TRBV7-8	.	.	TRBJ1-5	TGTGCCAGCAGCATGGACCCTTATAGCAATCAGCCCCAGCATTTT	CASSMDPYSNQPQHF
TRBV20-1	TRBD1	.	TRBJ1-2	TGCAGTGCTGGTGGAGGGACAGGGTCTTACTATGGCTACACCTTC	CSAGGGTGSYYGYTF
TRBV21-1	.	few	TRBJ1-6	TGTGCCAGCAGCAATCAATCACAGTACAATTCACCCCTCCACTTT	CASSNQSQYNSPLHF
TRBV7-7	.	.	TRBJ2-5	TGTGCCAGCAGCTTCGGCAGGGTTTACCAAGAGACCCAGTACTTC	CASSFGRVYQETQYF
TRBV18	.	once	TRBJ2-7	TGTGCCAGCTCACCAATGGAGGGCCTCGAGCAGTACTTC	CASSPMEGLEQYF
TRBV5-1	TRBD1	.	TRBJ2-5	TGCGCCAGCAGCAGAGGACAGGGGGGATACCAAGAGACCCAGTACTTC	CASSRGQGGYQETQYF
TRBV5-1	.	.	TRBJ2-6	TGCGCCAGCAGCTACACCGGGACATCGAGCTCTGGGGCCAACGTCCTGACTTTC	CASSYTGTSSSGANVLTF
TRBV30	.	.	TRBJ2-2	TGTGCCTGGAGTGTGGGGGGAACCGGGGAGCTGTTTTTT	CAWSVGGTGELFF
TRBV28	TRBD2	.	TRBJ2-1	TGTGCCAGCAGTTCCATTACAGGGTCGGCTAGCGGGGGCGTAGGGAATGAGCAGTTCTTC	CASSSITGSASGGVGNEQFF
TRBV20-1	.	.	TRBJ2-5	TGCAGTGCCGATAAGCGAGAGACCCAGTACTTC	CSADKRETQYF
TRBV19	.	.	TRBJ1-4	TGTGCCAGTAGTATGGGGGTAGGCGAAAAACTGTTTTTT	CASSMGVGEKLFF
TRBV4-2	.	.	TRBJ2-7	TGTGCCAGCAGCCAAGAGATAGGGGAGGCCTACGAGCAGTACTTC	CASSQEIGEAYEQYF
TRBV5-1	.	.	TRBJ1-2	TGCGCCAGCAGCTTGGCCAGCCCCAGGGATGGCTACACCTTC	CASSLASPRDGYTF
TRBV5-4	.	.	TRBJ2-4	TGTGCCAGCAGCGGAGGGAGCACGGCCAAAAACATTCAGTACTTC	CASSGGSTAKNIQYF
TRBV5-6	.	.	TRBJ2-2	TGTGCCAGCAGCTTACGGGGGGAGCTGTTTTTT	CASSLRGELFF
TRBV6-5	.	medium-sized	TRBJ1-1	TGTGCCAGCAGGAGGGGGAACACTGAAGCTTTCTTT	CASRRGNTEAFF
TRBV10-2	.	.	TRBJ2-7	TGCGCCAGCAGTGATGGGTGGGCTATGGGCGAGCAGTACTTC	CASSDGWAMGEQYF
TRBV12-3/TRBV12-4	.	.	TRBJ1-6	TGTGCCAGCAGTCTTGGAGGTAATTCACCCCTCCACTTT	CASSLGGNSPLHF
TRBV9	TRBD2	once	TRBJ2-4	TGTGCCAGCAGCGTAGGGCTAGCGGGGGCCTTAGCCAAAAACATTCAGTACTTC	CASSVGLAGALAKNIQYF
TRBV6-5	TRBD1	.	TRBJ1-2	TGTGCCAGCAGAGTACAGGGGGTGGCTAACTATGGCTACACCTTC	CASRVQGVANYGYTF
TRBV18	TRBD2	once	TRBJ2-1	TGTGCCAGCTCACCTCTAGCGGGGGGGGGACATGAGCAGTTCTTC	CASSPLAGGGHEQFF
TRBV6-5	.	.	TRBJ2-1	TGTGCCAGCAGCCAACAGGAGTCCTACAATGAGCAGTTCTTC	CASSQQESYNEQFF
TRBV12-3/TRBV12-4	.	few	TRBJ1-1	TGTGCCAGCAGCTCTTCGGGGGGACGTGAAGCTTTCTTT	CASSSSGGREAFF
TRBV20-1	.	.	TRBJ2-3	TGCAGTGCTAGTTTCGGTGATACGCAGTATTTT	CSASFGDTQYF
TRBV5-4	TRBD1	.	TRBJ1-5	TGTGCCAGCGGAAATGACAGGGGAAATCAGCCCCAGCATTTT	CASGNDRGNQPQHF
TRBV18	.	few	TRBJ1-1	TGTGCCAGCTCACCGGATCAACGAGACACTGAAGCTTTCTTT	CASSPDQRDTEAFF
TRBV5-1	TRBD1	few	TRBJ1-5	TGCGCCAGCAGCCCTGGGACAGGGGGCATCCAGCCCCAGCATTTT	CASSPGTGGIQPQHF
TRBV25-1	TRBD1	.	TRBJ2-7	TGTGCCAGCAGTGAGGGAGGGACAGGGCCCTACGAGCAGTACTTC	CASSEGGTGPYEQYF
TRBV5-1	.	.	TRBJ2-3	TGCGCCAGCAGCTTGGTTACCGACCCGAGCACAGATACGCAGTATTTT	CASSLVTDPSTDTQYF
TRBV12-3/TRBV12-4	TRBD1	.	TRBJ1-5	TGTGCCAGCAGACCCACAGGGGGGCCCCAGCATTTT	CASRPTGGPQHF
TRBV6-2/TRBV6-3	.	few	TRBJ2-7	TGTGCCAGCAGTTACGTGGGAGGCGAGCAGTACTTC	CASSYVGGEQYF
TRBV28	.	.	TRBJ1-3	TGTGCCAGCAGTCCACCGGCAGGGCTAAACACCATATATTTT	CASSPPAGLNTIYF
TRBV9	TRBD1	.	TRBJ1-4	TGTGCCAGCAGCACTTGGACAGGGGTCGGGGAAAAACTGTTTTTT	CASSTWTGVGEKLFF
TRBV24-1	TRBD2	.	TRBJ2-3	TGTGCCACCAGTGACCAGGGACTAGCGGGAGGTAAAGATACGCAGTATTTT	CATSDQGLAGGKDTQYF
TRBV15	.	.	TRBJ2-5	TGTGCCACCAGCAGAGCTCTCCACCCACTTGCAACCCAGTACTTC	CATSRALHPLATQYF
TRBV11-3	.	once	TRBJ2-5	TGTGCCAGCAGCTTAAATGTTCGAGAGACCCAGTACTTC	CASSLNVRETQYF
TRBV6-5	.	.	TRBJ1-2	TGTGCCAGCAAGCAGGACTATGGCTACACCTTC	CASKQDYGYTF
TRBV7-8	TRBD1	.	TRBJ1-1	TGTGCCAGCAGCTTATGGACAGGGGAGGGAAACACTGAAGCTTTCTTT	CASSLWTGEGNTEAFF